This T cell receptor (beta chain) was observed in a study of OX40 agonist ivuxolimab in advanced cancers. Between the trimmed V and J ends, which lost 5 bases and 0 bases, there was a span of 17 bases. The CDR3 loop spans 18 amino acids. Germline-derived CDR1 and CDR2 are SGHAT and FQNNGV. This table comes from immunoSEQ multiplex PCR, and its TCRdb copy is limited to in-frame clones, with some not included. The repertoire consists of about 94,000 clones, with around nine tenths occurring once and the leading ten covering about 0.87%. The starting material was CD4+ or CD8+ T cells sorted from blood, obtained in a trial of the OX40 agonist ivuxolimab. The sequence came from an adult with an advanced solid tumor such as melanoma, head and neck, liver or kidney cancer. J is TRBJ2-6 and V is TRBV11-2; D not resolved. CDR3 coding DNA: TGTGCCAGCAGCACCCGGACCATGCCGCTCTCTGGGGCCAACGTCCTGACTTTC. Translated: CASSTRTMPLSGANVLTF. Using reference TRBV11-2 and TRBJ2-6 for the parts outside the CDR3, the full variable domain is EAGVAQSPRYKIIEKRQSVAFWCNPISGHATLYWYQQILGQGPKLLIQFQNNGVVDDSQLPKDRFSAERLKGVDSTLKIQPAKLEDSAVYLCASSTRTMPLSGANVLTFGAGSRLTVL.